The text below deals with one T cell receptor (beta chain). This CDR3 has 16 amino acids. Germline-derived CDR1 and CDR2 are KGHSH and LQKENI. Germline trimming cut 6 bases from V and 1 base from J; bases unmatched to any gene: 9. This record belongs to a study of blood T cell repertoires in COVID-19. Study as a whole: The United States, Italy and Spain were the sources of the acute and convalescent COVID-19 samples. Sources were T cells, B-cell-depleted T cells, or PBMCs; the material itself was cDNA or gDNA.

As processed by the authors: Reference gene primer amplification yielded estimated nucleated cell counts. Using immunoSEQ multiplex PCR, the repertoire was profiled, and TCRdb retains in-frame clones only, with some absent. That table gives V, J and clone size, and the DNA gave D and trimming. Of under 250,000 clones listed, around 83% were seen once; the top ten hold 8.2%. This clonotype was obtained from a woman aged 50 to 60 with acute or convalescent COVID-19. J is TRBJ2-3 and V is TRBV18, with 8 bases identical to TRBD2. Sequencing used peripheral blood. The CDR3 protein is CASSGGLGIGTDTQYF. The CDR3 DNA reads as TGTGCCAGCTCGGGGGGACTAGGAATCGGCACAGATACGCAGTATTTT.